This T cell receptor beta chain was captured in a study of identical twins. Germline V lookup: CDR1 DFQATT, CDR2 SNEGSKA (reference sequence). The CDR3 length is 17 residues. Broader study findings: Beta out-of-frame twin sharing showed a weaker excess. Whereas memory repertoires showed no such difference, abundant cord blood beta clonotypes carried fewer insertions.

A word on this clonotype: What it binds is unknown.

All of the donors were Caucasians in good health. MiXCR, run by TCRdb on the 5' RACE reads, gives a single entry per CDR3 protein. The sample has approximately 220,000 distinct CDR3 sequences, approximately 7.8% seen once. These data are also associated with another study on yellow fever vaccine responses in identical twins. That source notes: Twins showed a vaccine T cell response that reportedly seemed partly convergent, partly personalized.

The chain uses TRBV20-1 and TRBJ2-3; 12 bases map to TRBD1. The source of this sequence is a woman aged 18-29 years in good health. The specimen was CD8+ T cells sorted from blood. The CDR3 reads CRAYGTGGRVDPDTQYF. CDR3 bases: TGCCGAGCATACGGGACAGGGGGCCGCGTAGATCCAGATACGCAGTATTTT.